The 14 T cell receptor beta chains below come from one sample, sequenced in a study of blood T cell repertoires in COVID-19. TCRdb keeps only in-frame clones here, not all; method: immunoSEQ multiplex PCR. The sample has 250,000 to 300,000 clones; 75% to 90% are singletons. Sequences were obtained from peripheral blood. The receptor set was obtained from a man aged 25 to 40 with active or convalescent COVID-19.

This clone has a single count. The chain recombines TRBV5-1 with TRBJ2-7; 7 nucleotides match TRBD1. The CDR3 has 16 amino acids. Germline V gives CDR1 SGHRS, CDR2 YFSETQ. V was pared by 1 base and J by 0 bases, with 7 bases of the junction left unmatched. The CDR3 coding sequence is TGCGCCAGCAGCTTGATTACAGGGGCAGGCTCCTACGAGCAGTACTTC. Encoded protein: CASSLITGAGSYEQYF.

J is TRBJ1-5 and V is TRBV6-2 or TRBV6-3, with TRBD1 matching over 8 bases. This CDR3 region has 15 residues. Germline assignment: CDR1 MNHEY and CDR2 SVGEGT. The junction had 4 bases not matched to a gene; V was cut back by 0 bases and J by 6 bases. This chain's CDR3 is CASSYSWTGLQPQHF. The CDR3 region has the DNA TGTGCCAGCAGTTACTCTTGGACAGGGCTTCAGCCCCAGCATTTT.

The rearrangement links TRBV7-8 to TRBJ2-5, with TRBD2 matching over 8 bases. The trim removed 1 base at V and 4 bases at J, leaving 8 bases unmatched. This CDR3 has 16 amino acids. Per germline, CDR1 SGHVS and CDR2 FQNEAQ. The CDR3 reads CASSLVGSGVPETQYF. CDR3 nucleotides: TGTGCCAGCAGCTTAGTAGGTAGCGGGGTCCCAGAGACCCAGTACTTC.

The chain is built from TRBV5-5 and TRBJ1-1, with D unresolved. The CDR3 is 16 amino acids. The V gene's germline CDR1 is SGHKS and CDR2 YYEKEE (reference sequence). The V end lost 1 base, the J end lost 1 base, and 14 bases lay between the germline ends. This chain's CDR3 is CASSLYPPMANTEAFF. CDR3 sequence (DNA): TGTGCCAGCAGCTTGTATCCCCCAATGGCGAACACTGAAGCTTTCTTT.

J is TRBJ1-3 and V is TRBV11-2; TRBD1 is a possible D gene (6 bases). From germline, CDR1 is SGHAT and CDR2 FQNNGV. V gave up 5 bases and J gave up 3 bases, with 8 bases separating them. This CDR3 is 13 amino acids long. The CDR3 sequence: CASSRTDGNTIYF. The CDR3 DNA is TGTGCCAGCAGCCGGACAGATGGAAACACCATATATTTT.

CDR3 nucleotides: TGTGCCAGCAGTCCGACAGGGGGTTCTAACACTGAAGCTTTCTTT. This sequence encodes CASSPTGGSNTEAFF. V usage is TRBV13 and J usage is TRBJ1-1; 9 bases are shared with TRBD1. Losses at the gene ends were 6 bases for V and 2 bases for J; bases not matched to a gene: 7. The CDR3 is made up of 15 amino acids. CDR1 is PRHDT and CDR2 is FYEKMQ in the germline V gene (reference sequence).

The chain links TRBV4-1 to TRBJ1-1, with 7 bases identical to TRBD1. The length of the CDR3 is 15 residues. In germline, CDR1 is MGHRA, CDR2 YSYEKL. V lost 4 bases, J lost 6 bases, and 11 bases stayed unmatched. In DNA, the CDR3 is TGCGCCAGCAGCCTTTTACAGAGCCAGGGGGCTGAAGCTTTCTTT. It translates to CASSLLQSQGAEAFF.

The V call is TRBV13, the J call TRBJ2-5, with TRBD2 identical over 14 bases. Germline CDR1 reads PRHDT; CDR2 reads FYEKMQ (reference sequence). V lost 5 bases and J lost 3; bases outside the gene matches: 5. CDR3 length: 16 amino acids. The CDR3 sequence: CASSETSGGAKETQYF. CDR3 nucleotides: TGTGCCAGCAGCGAGACTAGCGGGGGGGCAAAAGAGACCCAGTACTTC.

This CDR3 is CASSKAPDRGFYGYTF. The CDR3 coding sequence is TGTGCCAGCAGCAAAGCCCCGGACAGGGGGTTCTATGGCTACACCTTC. The V gene is TRBV21-1, the J gene TRBJ1-2; the table assigns TRBD1, which was not confirmed against the DNA. TRBV21-1 is a documented pseudogene. This CDR3 is 16 amino acids long.

This clone was observed a few times. The chain is built from TRBV20-1 and TRBJ1-4; a possible D gene is TRBD1 (6 bases). Trimming shortened V by 6 bases and J by 7 bases, and 18 bases separated the two germline ends. This CDR3 is built from 14 residues. Germline loops: CDR1 DFQATT, CDR2 SNEGSKA (reference sequence). The CDR3 DNA sequence: TGCAGTGCCAGTAAAGGGGGAGTGGTTGAAAAACTGTTTTTT. Translation: CSASKGGVVEKLFF.

This clone was counted a single time. This chain links TRBV6-5 with TRBJ2-6; D may be TRBD2 (6 bases). Between the trimmed V and J ends, which lost 11 bases and 0 bases, there was a span of 14 bases. The CDR3 length is 15 residues. CDR1 is MNHEY, CDR2 SVGAGI, per germline. CDR3 sequence reads: CACHIGGSGANVLTF. In DNA form, the CDR3 reads TGTGCCTGCCATATCGGGGGCTCTGGGGCCAACGTCCTGACTTTC.

This chain joins TRBV19 and TRBJ2-7, with a tentative D call TRBD1 (5 bases). The ends were cut back, 3 bases at V and 0 bases at J, with 9 bases in the middle. Germline CDR1 LNHDA, CDR2 SQIVND (reference sequence). The CDR3 spans 14 residues. For the CDR3, the DNA is TGTGCCAGTAGTATCTCAGACAGCTCCTACGAGCAGTACTTC. It translates to CASSISDSSYEQYF.

The V gene is TRBV18, the J gene TRBJ1-3; 7 bases are a match to TRBD1. Trimming removed 5 bases from V and 4 bases from J; junction bases left unmatched: 11. The germline gives CDR1 KGHSH, CDR2 LQKENI. The CDR3 runs to 16 residues. The CDR3 DNA is TGTGCCAGCTCAACACAGGGGTCCGGTTCCGGAAACACCATATATTTT. This sequence encodes CASSTQGSGSGNTIYF. Drawing the rest from reference TRBV18 and TRBJ1-3, the complete variable domain is NAGVMQNPRHLVRRRGQEARLRCSPMKGHSHVYWYRQLPEEGLKFMVYLQKENIIDESGMPKERFSAEFPKEGPSILRIQQVVRGDSAAYFCASSTQGSGSGNTIYFGEGSWLTVV.

The chain employs TRBV7-2 and TRBJ2-7; 8 bases line up with TRBD2. The CDR3 totals 14 residues. V lost 5 bases and J lost 6; bases outside the gene matches: 9. The germline V gene has CDR1 SGHTA and CDR2 FQGNSA. The CDR3 sequence: CASSGPGGHAEQYF. The CDR3 region has the DNA TGTGCCAGCAGCGGACCGGGGGGGCACGCCGAGCAGTACTTC. The whole variable domain, remainder taken from reference TRBV7-2 and TRBJ2-7, is GAGVSQSPSNKVTEKGKDVELRCDPISGHTALYWYRQSLGQGLEFLIYFQGNSAPDKSGLPSDRFSAERTGGSVSTLTIQRTQQEDSAVYLCASSGPGGHAEQYFGPGTRLTVT.